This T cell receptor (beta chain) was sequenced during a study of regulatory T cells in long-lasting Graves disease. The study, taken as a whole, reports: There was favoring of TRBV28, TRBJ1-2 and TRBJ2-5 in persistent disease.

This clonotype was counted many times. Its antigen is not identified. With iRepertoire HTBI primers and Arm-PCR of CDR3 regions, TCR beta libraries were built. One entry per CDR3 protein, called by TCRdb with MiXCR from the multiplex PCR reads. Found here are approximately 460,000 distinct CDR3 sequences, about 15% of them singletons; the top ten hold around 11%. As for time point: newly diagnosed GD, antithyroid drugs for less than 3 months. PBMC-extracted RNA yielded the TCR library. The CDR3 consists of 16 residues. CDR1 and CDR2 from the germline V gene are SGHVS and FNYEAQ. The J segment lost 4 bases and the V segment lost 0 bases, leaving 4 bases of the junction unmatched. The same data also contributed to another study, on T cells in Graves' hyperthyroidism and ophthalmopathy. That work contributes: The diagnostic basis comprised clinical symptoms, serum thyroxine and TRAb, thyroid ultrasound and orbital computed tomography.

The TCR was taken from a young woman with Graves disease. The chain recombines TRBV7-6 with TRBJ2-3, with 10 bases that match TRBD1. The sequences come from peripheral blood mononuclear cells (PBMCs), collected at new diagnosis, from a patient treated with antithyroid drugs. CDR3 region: CASSLALGQGPDTQYF. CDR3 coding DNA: TGTGCCAGCAGCTTAGCACTGGGACAGGGGCCAGATACGCAGTATTTT.